In this sample, the clone carrying this T cell receptor beta chain turned up a few times. The antigen remains undetermined. With 0 bases removed from V and 2 bases from J, the gap between germline ends came to 12 bases. Germline-derived CDR1 and CDR2 are SGHRS and YFSETQ. This CDR3 has 15 residues. Through a sample-barcoded 5' primer and a J-beta primer mix, a second PCR was run for roughly 7 to 12 cycles. At least 2.5 million CDR3-containing paired-end reads were obtained per sample. TCRdb used MiXCR to reprocess the 5' RACE reads, holding one entry per CDR3 protein. The sample has 850,000 to 1,000,000 distinct CDR3 sequences, about 48% seen once; the top ten hold 10% to 15%. The donors, all healthy, were Caucasians living in Russia, aged roughly 6 to 90. The data were obtained in a study of blood T cells in healthy people across ages. The study's findings and limits: Naive CD4+ cell counts and diversity both ran higher in long-lived than in aged donors. There was no known CMV status for donors, so expanded clonotype changes were possibly confounded.

This clonotype was sampled from a man aged 25-40 years in good health. The chain carries TRBV5-1 and TRBJ2-7; D may correspond to TRBD1 or TRBD2 (5 bases each). Sample: blood. CDR3 loop: CASSLDYQGAYEQYF. CDR3 nucleotides: TGCGCCAGCAGCTTGGATTACCAGGGAGCCTACGAGCAGTACTTC. The whole variable domain, filled in from reference TRBV5-1 and TRBJ2-7, reads KAGVTQTPRYLIKTRGQQVTLSCSPISGHRSVSWYQQTPGQGLQFLFEYFSETQRNKGNFPGRFSGRQFSNSRSEMNVSTLELGDSALYLCASSLDYQGAYEQYFGPGTRLTVT.